Listed below are T cell receptor beta chains from one sample, sequenced in a study of T cell responses to AZD1222 COVID-19 vaccine. Data came from immunoSEQ multiplex PCR; TCRdb stores just in-frame clones and leaves some out. The sample has some 140,000 clones, 90% seen once. The sequencing used peripheral blood, collected on day 0 of AZD1222 vaccination. The receptors originated from an adult in good health. Each CDR3 is given with its conserved first and last residue. D genes are given only for firm matches. Some rows mark clone size as missing; the rest say once, few, many or name a class of expanded clone.

cdr3_length	v_call	clone_size	d_call	j_call	cdr3_nt	cdr3_aa
11	TRBV6-5	NA	NA	TRBJ2-7	TGTGCCAGCACAGATACCTACGAGCAGTACTTC	CASTDTYEQYF
13	TRBV7-3	NA	NA	TRBJ2-7	TGTGCCAGCAGGTCCGCTGGGTCCTACGAGCAGTACTTC	CASRSAGSYEQYF
15	TRBV5-6	NA	TRBD2	TRBJ2-2	TGTGCCAGCAGCCGGCTAGCGGTGAACACCGGGGAGCTGTTTTTT	CASSRLAVNTGELFF
13	TRBV14	NA	NA	TRBJ1-1	TGTGCCAGCAGCCAAGATAGCCTAGGTGGAGCTTTCTTT	CASSQDSLGGAFF
16	TRBV7-9	once	TRBD2	TRBJ2-7	TGTGCCAGCAGCTTAGTCGGGGGAGGGAGCGCCTACGAGCAGTACTTC	CASSLVGGGSAYEQYF
12	TRBV27	once	NA	TRBJ1-1	TGTGCCAGTGGGGAAATGAACACTGAAGCTTTCTTT	CASGEMNTEAFF
12	TRBV7-9	NA	NA	TRBJ1-1	TGTGCCAGCAGCTTAAAGGCAGGGGTCGCTTTCTTT	CASSLKAGVAFF
17	TRBV5-6	NA	NA	TRBJ1-1	TGTGCCAGCACCCCGGACGGCAGGCCGTCAATGAACACTGAAGCTTTCTTT	CASTPDGRPSMNTEAFF
15	TRBV27	NA	TRBD2	TRBJ2-1	TGTGCCAGCAGTCCAATAGCGGGAGGGGTCAATGAGCAGTTCTTC	CASSPIAGGVNEQFF
13	TRBV6-5	NA	NA	TRBJ1-2	TGTGCCAGCAGTAGGGACTCTGGCGGGGGCTACACCTTC	CASSRDSGGGYTF
14	TRBV6-5	once	NA	TRBJ2-7	TGTGCCAGCAGATACAGTGGCGGTGGGTACGAGCAGTACTTC	CASRYSGGGYEQYF